This is a list of T cell receptor beta chains from one sample in a study of blood T cell repertoires in COVID-19. Some clones are missing from TCRdb's copy, which holds only in-frame ones; the method was immunoSEQ multiplex PCR. The sample carries roughly 360,000 clones, over 80% recorded once. Material: PBMCs or T cells enriched from blood (not recorded which). Every receptor here comes from a woman in her forties or fifties who had recovered from COVID-19. The CDR3 runs from the conserved cysteine through the conserved F or W. A D gene is named only where the DNA matches it firmly. Not every row has a clone size; where given, it reads once, few, many or a size class.

J gene,D gene,clone size,V gene,CDR3 DNA,CDR3 protein
TRBJ1-4,NA,few,TRBV6-6,TGTGCCAGCAGTTATGGACAGCTTACTAATGAAAAACTGTTTTTT,CASSYGQLTNEKLFF
TRBJ1-1,NA,NA,TRBV5-4,TGTGCCAGCAGCTTGGGACTTAACACTGAAGCTTTCTTT,CASSLGLNTEAFF
TRBJ1-3,NA,NA,TRBV10-3,TGTGCCATCAGTGGTGCGGGGTCTGGAAACACCATATATTTT,CAISGAGSGNTIYF
TRBJ1-1,NA,NA,TRBV4-1,TGCGCCAGCAGCCCTCCCAACAGGAACACTGAAGCTTTCTTT,CASSPPNRNTEAFF
TRBJ2-1,TRBD2,NA,TRBV24-1,TGTGCCACCAGTGAAGGGAGGACTAGCGACGTTGAGCAGTTCTTC,CATSEGRTSDVEQFF
TRBJ1-5,NA,NA,TRBV21-1,TGTGCCAGAGAGTTTAACAAGAGGTGGGACAGGGTGAATCAGCCCCAGCATTTT,CAREFNKRWDRVNQPQHF
TRBJ1-2,TRBD1,NA,TRBV2,TGTGCCAGCAGTGCACAGGGGGCGCGTGGCTACACCTTC,CASSAQGARGYTF
TRBJ2-1,TRBD2,NA,TRBV19,TGTGCCAGTATGGTTTCGCGGGGGGTCAATGAGCAGTTCTTC,CASMVSRGVNEQFF
TRBJ1-2,NA,NA,TRBV12-3/TRBV12-4,TGTGCCGGTAGTGGGGACAACCGCCCCGGCTACACCTTC,CAGSGDNRPGYTF
TRBJ2-3,NA,NA,TRBV11-2,TGTGCCAGCAGCTTAGATGTATTCGGGGATACAGATACGCAGTATTTT,CASSLDVFGDTDTQYF
TRBJ1-1,NA,NA,TRBV6-5,TGTGCCAGCAGTTACTCTCTGGGAGGGGCAAACACTGAAGCTTTCTTT,CASSYSLGGANTEAFF
TRBJ2-7,NA,NA,TRBV19,TGTGCCAGTAGTATTCCGGGACTCGGCTACGAGCAGTACTTC,CASSIPGLGYEQYF
TRBJ1-5,NA,few,TRBV19,TGTGCCAGTAGTACGGAGGGGCCAGGTTATCAGCCCCAGCATTTT,CASSTEGPGYQPQHF
TRBJ1-2,NA,NA,TRBV6-6,TGTGCCGCGGGGAACCAGGACTATGGCTACACCTTC,CAAGNQDYGYTF
TRBJ2-5,NA,once,TRBV2,TGTGCCAGCACCTCGGTAGCGGTGGGGGAGACCCAGTACTTC,CASTSVAVGETQYF
TRBJ2-3,NA,NA,TRBV2,TGTGCCAGCAGTACCTCCCAGAGTAGTGGGGGGGGCCTCGGAGATACGCAGTATTTT,CASSTSQSSGGGLGDTQYF
TRBJ1-1,NA,NA,TRBV6-5,TGTGCCAGCAGCCGGGATGAGGTTGTGGCTGAAGCTTTCTTT,CASSRDEVVAEAFF
TRBJ2-1,NA,few,TRBV2,TGTGCCAGCATGGCTCGGGCGGGACTCTCCCCTTACAATGAGCAGTTCTTC,CASMARAGLSPYNEQFF
TRBJ2-2,NA,few,TRBV9,TGTGCCAGCAGCGTAGTTGCAGGGGCGAACACCGGGGAGCTGTTTTTT,CASSVVAGANTGELFF
TRBJ2-1,TRBD2,NA,TRBV7-3,TGTGCCAGCAGTCATAGCGGGAGTGGTAATGAGCAGTTCTTC,CASSHSGSGNEQFF
TRBJ2-2,TRBD1,NA,TRBV19,TGTGCCAGTAGTACCGACCCTGGACAGGGATCCACCGGGGAGCTGTTTTTT,CASSTDPGQGSTGELFF
TRBJ1-1,NA,NA,TRBV4-2,TGTGCCAGCAGCCAGTCGGTCCGAGGTCCAGTTACTGAAGCTTTCTTT,CASSQSVRGPVTEAFF
TRBJ1-1,NA,NA,TRBV2,TGTGCCAGCACCCCCCGGACACCGAACACTGAAGCTTTCTTT,CASTPRTPNTEAFF
TRBJ2-3,TRBD1,NA,TRBV11-2,TGTGCCAGCAGACCTGACAGGGGCCCAGATACGCAGTATTTT,CASRPDRGPDTQYF
TRBJ2-1,TRBD2,NA,TRBV7-2,TGTGCCAGCAGCTTTGGGACTAGCGGGAGTTTCTACAATGAGCAGTTCTTC,CASSFGTSGSFYNEQFF
TRBJ1-4,TRBD1,NA,TRBV19,TGTGCCAGAAGGGGTAAAACAGGGGGCGAGGATGAAAAACTGTTTTTT,CARRGKTGGEDEKLFF
TRBJ1-5,NA,NA,TRBV12-3/TRBV12-4,TGTGCCAGCAGGCCCACAGGAACTCAGCCCCAGCATTTT,CASRPTGTQPQHF